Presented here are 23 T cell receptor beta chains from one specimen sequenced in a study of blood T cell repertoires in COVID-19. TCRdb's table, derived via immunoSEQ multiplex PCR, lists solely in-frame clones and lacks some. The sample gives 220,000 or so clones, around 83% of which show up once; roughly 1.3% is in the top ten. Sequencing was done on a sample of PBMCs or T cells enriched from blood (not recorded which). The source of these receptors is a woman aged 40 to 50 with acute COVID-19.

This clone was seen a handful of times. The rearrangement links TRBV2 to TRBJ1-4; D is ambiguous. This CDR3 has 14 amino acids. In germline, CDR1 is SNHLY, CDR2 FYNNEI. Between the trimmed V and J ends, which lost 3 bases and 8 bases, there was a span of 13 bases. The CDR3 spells CASSENTVNEKLFF. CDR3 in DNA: TGTGCCAGCAGTGAGAATACGGTAAACGAAAAACTGTTTTTT.

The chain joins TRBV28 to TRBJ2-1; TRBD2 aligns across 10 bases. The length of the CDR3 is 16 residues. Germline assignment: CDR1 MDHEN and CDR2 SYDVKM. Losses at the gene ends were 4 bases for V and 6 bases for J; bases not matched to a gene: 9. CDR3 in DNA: TGTGCCAGCAGTTCGGGCGGGACTAGCGCATTCAATGAGCAGTTCTTC. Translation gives CASSSGGTSAFNEQFF.

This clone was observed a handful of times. The DNA of the CDR3 is TGTGCCAGCAGCTTGAACGCGGGATACGAGCAGTACTTC. Translated: CASSLNAGYEQYF. This chain joins TRBV5-4 and TRBJ2-7; D is perhaps TRBD2 (6 bases). Trimming cost V 1 base and J 4 bases, with 9 bases left between them. The germline V gene encodes CDR1 SGHNT and CDR2 YYREEE (reference sequence). The CDR3 covers 13 residues.

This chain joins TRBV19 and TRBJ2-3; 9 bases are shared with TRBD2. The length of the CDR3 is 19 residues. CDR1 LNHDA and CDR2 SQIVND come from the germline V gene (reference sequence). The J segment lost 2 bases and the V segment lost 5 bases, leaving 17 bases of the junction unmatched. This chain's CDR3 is CASSPGPSGGLSYTDTQYF. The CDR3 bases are TGTGCCAGTAGTCCAGGGCCGAGCGGGGGGCTATCCTACACAGATACGCAGTATTTT.

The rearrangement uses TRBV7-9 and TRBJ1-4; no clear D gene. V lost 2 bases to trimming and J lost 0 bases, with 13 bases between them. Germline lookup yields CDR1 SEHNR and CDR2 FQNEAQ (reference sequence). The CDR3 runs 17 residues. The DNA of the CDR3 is TGTGCCAGCAGCTTACCGTTGGGAGACACAACTAATGAAAAACTGTTTTTT. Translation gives CASSLPLGDTTNEKLFF.

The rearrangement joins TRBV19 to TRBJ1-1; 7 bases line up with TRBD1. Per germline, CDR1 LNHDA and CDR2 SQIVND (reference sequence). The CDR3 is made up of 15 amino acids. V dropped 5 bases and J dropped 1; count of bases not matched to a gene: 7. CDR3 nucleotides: TGTGCCAGTAGTGACAGGGTACCCGAGAACACTGAAGCTTTCTTT. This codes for CASSDRVPENTEAFF.

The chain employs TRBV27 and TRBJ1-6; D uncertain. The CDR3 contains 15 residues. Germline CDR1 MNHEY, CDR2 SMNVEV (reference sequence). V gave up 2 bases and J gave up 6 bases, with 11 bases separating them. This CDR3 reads CASSLPRGFNSPLHF. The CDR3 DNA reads TGTGCCAGCAGTTTACCCCGAGGGTTTAATTCACCCCTCCACTTT.

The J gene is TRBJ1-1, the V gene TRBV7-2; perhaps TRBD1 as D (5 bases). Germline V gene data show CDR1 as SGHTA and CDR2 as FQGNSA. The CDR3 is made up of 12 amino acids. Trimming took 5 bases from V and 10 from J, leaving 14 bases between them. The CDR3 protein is CASSHTGDAAFF. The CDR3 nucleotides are TGTGCCAGCAGCCATACGGGGGATGCAGCTTTCTTT. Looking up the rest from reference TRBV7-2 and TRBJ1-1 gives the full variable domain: GAGVSQSPSNKVTEKGKDVELRCDPISGHTALYWYRQSLGQGLEFLIYFQGNSAPDKSGLPSDRFSAERTGGSVSTLTIQRTQQEDSAVYLCASSHTGDAAFFGQGTRLTVV.

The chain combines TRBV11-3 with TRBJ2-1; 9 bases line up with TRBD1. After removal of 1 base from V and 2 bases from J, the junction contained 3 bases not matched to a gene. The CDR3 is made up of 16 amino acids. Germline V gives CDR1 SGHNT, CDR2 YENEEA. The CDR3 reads CASSLGGTGPYNEQFF. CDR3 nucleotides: TGTGCCAGCAGCTTAGGAGGGACAGGGCCCTACAATGAGCAGTTCTTC.

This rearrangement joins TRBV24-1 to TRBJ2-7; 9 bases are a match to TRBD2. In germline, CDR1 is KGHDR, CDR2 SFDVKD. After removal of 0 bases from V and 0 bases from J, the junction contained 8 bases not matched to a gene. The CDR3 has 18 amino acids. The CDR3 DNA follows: TGTGCCACCAGTGATTTGGGGGTCCTAGCGGGGACCTCCTACGAGCAGTACTTC. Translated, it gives CATSDLGVLAGTSYEQYF.

CDR3 region: CASSLGQGSSPLHF. In nucleotides, the CDR3 is TGTGCCAGCAGCTTAGGACAGGGGAGTTCACCCCTCCACTTT. The chain combines TRBV7-8 with TRBJ1-6; TRBD1 matches at 8 bases. The CDR3 spans 14 residues. CDR1 SGHVS and CDR2 FQNEAQ come from the germline V gene. V lost 1 base, J lost 9 bases, and 2 bases stayed unmatched.

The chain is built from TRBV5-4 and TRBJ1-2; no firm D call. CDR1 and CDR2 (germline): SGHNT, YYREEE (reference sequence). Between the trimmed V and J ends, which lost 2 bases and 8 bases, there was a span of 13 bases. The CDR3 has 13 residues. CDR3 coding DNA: TGTGCCAGCAGCTTACCGAGACAACAAGGCTACACCTTC. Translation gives CASSLPRQQGYTF.

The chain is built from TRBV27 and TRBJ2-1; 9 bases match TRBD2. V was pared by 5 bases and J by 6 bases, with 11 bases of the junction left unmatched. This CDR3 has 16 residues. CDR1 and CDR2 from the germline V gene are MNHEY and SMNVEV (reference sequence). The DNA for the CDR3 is TGTGCCAGCAGTCCCCCCCCAGCGGGAGGCTTCAATGAGCAGTTCTTC. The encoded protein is CASSPPPAGGFNEQFF.

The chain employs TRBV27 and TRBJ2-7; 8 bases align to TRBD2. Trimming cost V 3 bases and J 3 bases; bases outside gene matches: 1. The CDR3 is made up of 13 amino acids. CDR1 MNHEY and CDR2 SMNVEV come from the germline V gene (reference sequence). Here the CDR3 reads CASSLAGGYEQYF. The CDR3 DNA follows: TGTGCCAGCAGTTTGGCGGGAGGCTACGAGCAGTACTTC.

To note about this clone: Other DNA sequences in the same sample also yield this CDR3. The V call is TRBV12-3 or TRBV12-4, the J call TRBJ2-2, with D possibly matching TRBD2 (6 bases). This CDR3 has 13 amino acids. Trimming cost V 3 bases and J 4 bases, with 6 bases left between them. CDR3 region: CASSFGGTGELFF. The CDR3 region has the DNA TGTGCCAGCAGTTTCGGGGGCACCGGGGAGCTGTTTTTT.

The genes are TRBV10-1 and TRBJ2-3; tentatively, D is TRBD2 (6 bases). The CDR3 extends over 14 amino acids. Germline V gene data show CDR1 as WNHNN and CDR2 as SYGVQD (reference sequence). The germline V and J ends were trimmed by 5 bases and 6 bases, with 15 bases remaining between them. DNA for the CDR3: TGCGCCAGCAGTCAAGAGCCAACTAGCGATACGCAGTATTTT. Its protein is CASSQEPTSDTQYF.

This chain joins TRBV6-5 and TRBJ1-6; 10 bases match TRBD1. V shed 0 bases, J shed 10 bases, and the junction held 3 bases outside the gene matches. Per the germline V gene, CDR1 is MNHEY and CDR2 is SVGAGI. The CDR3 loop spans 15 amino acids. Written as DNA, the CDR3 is TGTGCCAGCAGTTACTCGGGGACAGGGGAATCACCCCTCCACTTT. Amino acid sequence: CASSYSGTGESPLHF.

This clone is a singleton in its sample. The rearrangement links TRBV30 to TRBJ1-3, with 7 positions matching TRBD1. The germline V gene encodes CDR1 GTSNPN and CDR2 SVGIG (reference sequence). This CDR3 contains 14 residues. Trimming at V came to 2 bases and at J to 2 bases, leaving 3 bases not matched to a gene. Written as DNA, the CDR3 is TGTGCCTGGAGTCTAGGGACAGCTGGAAACACCATATATTTT. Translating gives CAWSLGTAGNTIYF. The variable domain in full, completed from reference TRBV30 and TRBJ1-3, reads SQTIHQWPATLVQPVGSPLSLECTVEGTSNPNLYWYRQAAGRGLQLLFYSVGIGQISSEVPQNLSASRPQDRQFILSSKKLLLSDSGFYLCAWSLGTAGNTIYFGEGSWLTVV.

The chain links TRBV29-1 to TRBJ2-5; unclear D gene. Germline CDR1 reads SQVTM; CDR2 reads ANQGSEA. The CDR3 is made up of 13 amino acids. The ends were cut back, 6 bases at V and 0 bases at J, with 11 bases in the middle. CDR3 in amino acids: CSVGGAHQETQYF. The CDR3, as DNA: TGCAGCGTCGGTGGAGCACACCAAGAGACCCAGTACTTC.

The CDR3, as DNA: TGTGCCAGTAGAGTGACTAGCGGGAGGAAGACCCAGTACTTC. This gives the protein CASRVTSGRKTQYF. The V call is TRBV19, the J call TRBJ2-5; 13 bases align to TRBD2. Per the germline V gene, CDR1 is LNHDA and CDR2 is SQIVND (reference sequence). This CDR3 region has 14 residues. V lost 6 bases, J lost 6 bases, and 4 bases stayed unmatched.

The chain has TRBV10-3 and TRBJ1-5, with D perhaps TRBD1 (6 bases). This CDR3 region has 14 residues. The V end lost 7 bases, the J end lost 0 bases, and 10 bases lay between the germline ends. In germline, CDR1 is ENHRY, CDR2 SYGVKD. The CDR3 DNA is TGTGCCATCAAGGCGGACAGTAGCAATCAGCCCCAGCATTTT. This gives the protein CAIKADSSNQPQHF.

In DNA form, the CDR3 reads TGTGCCAGCAGCCTAGAGGTGGGGGGGCAGTATTTT. This sequence encodes CASSLEVGGQYF. V and J are TRBV7-2 and TRBJ2-3; D is possibly TRBD2 (6 bases). The CDR3 consists of 12 residues. V was clipped by 5 bases and J by 11 bases, with 14 bases between them. Germline V gene lookup returns CDR1 SGHTA and CDR2 FQGNSA. Full variable domain (remainder filled in from reference TRBV7-2 and TRBJ2-3): GAGVSQSPSNKVTEKGKDVELRCDPISGHTALYWYRQSLGQGLEFLIYFQGNSAPDKSGLPSDRFSAERTGGSVSTLTIQRTQQEDSAVYLCASSLEVGGQYFGPGTRLTVL.

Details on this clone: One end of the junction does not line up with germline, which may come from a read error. The CDR3 here is CASSSDRGGLF. The DNA for the CDR3 is TGTGCCAGTAGTTCAGACAGGGGGGGGCTCTTT. The gene calls are TRBV19 and TRBJ1-6, with 9 positions matching TRBD1. CDR3 length equals 11 residues. Germline assignment: CDR1 LNHDA and CDR2 SQIVND (reference sequence).